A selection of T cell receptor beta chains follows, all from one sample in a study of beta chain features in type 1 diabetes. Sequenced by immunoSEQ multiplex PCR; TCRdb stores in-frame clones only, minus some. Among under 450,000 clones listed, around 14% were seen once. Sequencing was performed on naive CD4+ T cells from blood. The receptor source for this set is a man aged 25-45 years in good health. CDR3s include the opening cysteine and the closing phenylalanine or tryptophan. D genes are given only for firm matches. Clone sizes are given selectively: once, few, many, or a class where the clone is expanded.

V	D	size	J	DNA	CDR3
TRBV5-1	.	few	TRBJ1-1	TGCGCCAGCAGCTTGGAGGGGCCGAGCACTGAAGCTTTCTTT	CASSLEGPSTEAFF
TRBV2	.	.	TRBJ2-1	TGTGCCAGCAGGCTACGGGGTAGCGTTGACGAGCAGTTCTTC	CASRLRGSVDEQFF
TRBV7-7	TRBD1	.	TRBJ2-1	TGTGCCAGCAGCTTCTCCCAGGGGGCAAATGAGCAGTTCTTC	CASSFSQGANEQFF
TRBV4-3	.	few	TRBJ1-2	TGCGCCAGCAGCCAATACCTCTCCGGGGACTCTAACTATGGCTACACCTTC	CASSQYLSGDSNYGYTF
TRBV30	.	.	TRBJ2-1	TGTGCCTGGAGTGTAGTAGGTCCACAAATCTCGGGGGAGTTCTTC	CAWSVVGPQISGEFF
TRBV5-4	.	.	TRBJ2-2	TGTGCCAGCAGCAATCACAAGACCGGGGAGCTGTTTTTT	CASSNHKTGELFF
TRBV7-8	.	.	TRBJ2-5	TGTGCCAGCAGCTTAGGGGAGGCCCGGGAGACCCAGTACTTC	CASSLGEARETQYF
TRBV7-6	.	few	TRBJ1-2	TGTGCCAGCAGCTTAGGACAACTGCGACGGACTGCTAACTATGGCTACACCTTC	CASSLGQLRRTANYGYTF
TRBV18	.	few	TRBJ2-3	TGTGCCAGCTCAATTATTCTCGCAGATACGCAGTATTTT	CASSIILADTQYF
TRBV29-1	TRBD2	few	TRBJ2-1	TGCAGCGTCGGGGGAGGGGATTTCGGTGAGCAGTTCTTC	CSVGGGDFGEQFF
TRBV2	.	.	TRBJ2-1	TGTGCCAGCAGTGTATCACTAGCTGATGGTGAGCAGTTCTTC	CASSVSLADGEQFF
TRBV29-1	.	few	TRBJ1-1	TGCAGCGGGCAGCAGGACTCGTGGACTGAAGCTTTCTTT	CSGQQDSWTEAFF
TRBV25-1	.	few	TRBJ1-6	TGTGCCAGCAGAACTTCCTATAATTCACCCCTCCACTTT	CASRTSYNSPLHF
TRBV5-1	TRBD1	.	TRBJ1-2	TGCGCCAGCAGCCCCTTGAGGACAGGAGGGGATGGCTACACCTTC	CASSPLRTGGDGYTF
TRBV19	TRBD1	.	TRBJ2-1	TGTGCCAGTAGTATAACAGGGGACAATGAGCAGTTCTTC	CASSITGDNEQFF
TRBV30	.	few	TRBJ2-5	TGTGCCTGGAAAGCCCAAGAGACCCAGTACTTC	CAWKAQETQYF
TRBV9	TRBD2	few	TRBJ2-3	TGTGCCAGCAGCGTACTGGCTAGCGGGGAAGATACGCAGTATTTT	CASSVLASGEDTQYF
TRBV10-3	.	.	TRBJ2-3	TGTGCCATCAGTGGTGGAGGGGATACGCAGTATTTT	CAISGGGDTQYF
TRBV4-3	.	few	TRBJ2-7	TGCGCCAGCAGCCAAGAGACAGCCTCCTACGAGCAGTACTTC	CASSQETASYEQYF
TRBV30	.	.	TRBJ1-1	TGTGCCTGGAGTCAGCCGAACACTGAAGCTTTCTTT	CAWSQPNTEAFF
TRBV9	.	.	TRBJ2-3	TGTGCCAGCAGCGCGGGCCGAGGGGGGACAGATACGCAGTATTTT	CASSAGRGGTDTQYF
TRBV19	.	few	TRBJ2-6	TGTGCCAGTAGTATGATCTCTGGGGCCAACGTCCTGACTTTC	CASSMISGANVLTF
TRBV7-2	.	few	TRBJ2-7	TGTGCCAGCAGCTTAGTCGGTTCCCGTGGCAACGAGCAGTACTTC	CASSLVGSRGNEQYF
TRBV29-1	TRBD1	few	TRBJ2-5	TGCAGCGTTGGACAGGGTCAAGAGACCCAGTACTTC	CSVGQGQETQYF
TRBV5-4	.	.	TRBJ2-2	TGTGCCAGCAGCCCTACTTCCGAAGCGGTCACCGGGGAGCTGTTTTTT	CASSPTSEAVTGELFF
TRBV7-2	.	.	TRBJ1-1	TGTGCCAGCAGCATGGGACGGAACACTGAAGCTTTCTTT	CASSMGRNTEAFF
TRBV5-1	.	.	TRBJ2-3	TGCGCCAGCAGCCCGGGAGATACGCAGTATTTT	CASSPGDTQYF
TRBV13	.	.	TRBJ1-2	TGTGCCAGCAGCCTCCGACCGTATGGCTACACCTTC	CASSLRPYGYTF